The present TCR beta chain was sequenced within a study of molecular identifiers for immune sequencing clone quantification. The study's findings and limits: The share of molecules held by clones above 20 RNA copies was over 97% in effector cells and under 1% in naive cells.

Only a few counts were recorded for this clonotype. What it binds is not known. Naive CD8 libraries were made from 20,000 to 1,000,000 sorted cells, and they used 10%, 30% or 50% RNA. The authors gated naive CD8 T cells as CD8+CD4-CCR7+CD45RA+ for sorting. Each CDR3 protein gets one entry after TCRdb re-called the PCR reads with MiXCR. The sample lists roughly 320,000 distinct CDR3 sequences, roughly a quarter seen once, with about 0.74% in the top ten. Material for sequencing was naive CD8+ T cells from blood, with Jurkat cell RNA spiked in. Stated subset: FACS-sorted CD8+CD4-CCR7+CD45RA+ naive T cells. This receptor was obtained from a human donor in good health. Some libraries in this study had Jurkat cell RNA spiked in.

The CDR3 DNA reads TGCGCCAGCAGCCAATCGACGAGCACGTACTCCTATGGCTACACCTTC. It codes for CASSQSTSTYSYGYTF. J is TRBJ1-2 and V is TRBV4-3; D is undetermined. The CDR3 extends over 16 amino acids. V gave up 2 bases and J gave up 4 bases, with 17 bases separating them. Germline assignment: CDR1 LGHNA and CDR2 YSLEER.